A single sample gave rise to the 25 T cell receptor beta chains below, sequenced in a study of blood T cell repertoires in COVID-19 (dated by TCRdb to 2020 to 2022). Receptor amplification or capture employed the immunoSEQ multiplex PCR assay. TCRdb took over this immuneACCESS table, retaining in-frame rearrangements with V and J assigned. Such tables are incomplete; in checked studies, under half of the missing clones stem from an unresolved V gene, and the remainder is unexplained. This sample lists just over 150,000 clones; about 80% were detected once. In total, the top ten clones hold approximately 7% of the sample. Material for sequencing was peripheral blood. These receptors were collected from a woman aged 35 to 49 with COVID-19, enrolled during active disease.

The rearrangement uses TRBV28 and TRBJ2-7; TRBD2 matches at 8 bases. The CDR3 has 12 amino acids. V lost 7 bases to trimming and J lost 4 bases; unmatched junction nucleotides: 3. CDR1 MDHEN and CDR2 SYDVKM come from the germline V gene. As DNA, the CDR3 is TGTGCCAGCACAGCGGGAGTTTACGAGCAGTACTTC. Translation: CASTAGVYEQYF.

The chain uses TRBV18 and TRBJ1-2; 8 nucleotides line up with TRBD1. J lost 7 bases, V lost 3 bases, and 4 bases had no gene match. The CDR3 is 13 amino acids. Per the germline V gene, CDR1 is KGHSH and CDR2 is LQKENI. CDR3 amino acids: CASSPDRAAGYTF. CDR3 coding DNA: TGTGCCAGCTCACCGGACAGGGCGGCTGGCTACACCTTC.

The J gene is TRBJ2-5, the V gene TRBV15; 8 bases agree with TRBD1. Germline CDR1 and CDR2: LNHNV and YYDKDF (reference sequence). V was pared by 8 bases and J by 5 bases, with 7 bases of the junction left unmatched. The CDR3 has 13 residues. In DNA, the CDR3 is TGTGCCACCTCGGCAGGGGGCTATGAGACCCAGTACTTC. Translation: CATSAGGYETQYF.

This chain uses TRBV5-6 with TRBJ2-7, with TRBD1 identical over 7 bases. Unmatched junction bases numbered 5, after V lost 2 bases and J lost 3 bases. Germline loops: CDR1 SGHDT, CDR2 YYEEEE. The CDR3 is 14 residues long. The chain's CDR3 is CASSLQGNHYEQYV. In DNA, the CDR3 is TGTGCCAGCAGCTTACAGGGGAACCACTACGAGCAGTACGTC.

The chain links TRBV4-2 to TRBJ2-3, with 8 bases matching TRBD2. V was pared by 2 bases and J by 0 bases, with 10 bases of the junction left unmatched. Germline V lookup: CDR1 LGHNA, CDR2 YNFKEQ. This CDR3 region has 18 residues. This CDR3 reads CASSQYRGERGSTDTQYF. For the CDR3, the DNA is TGTGCCAGCAGCCAATACCGAGGGGAGCGGGGGAGCACAGATACGCAGTATTTT.

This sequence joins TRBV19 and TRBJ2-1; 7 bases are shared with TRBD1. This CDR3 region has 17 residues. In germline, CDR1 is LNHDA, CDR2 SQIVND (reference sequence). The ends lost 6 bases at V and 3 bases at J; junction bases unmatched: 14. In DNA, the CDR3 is TGTGCCAGTAGCCAAAACAGGGGCTCCCTTAGCTACAATGAGCAGTTCTTC. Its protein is CASSQNRGSLSYNEQFF.

The CDR3 bases are TGTGCCAGCAGCATCCGACCTCCGGGACAGGGGAAAGAAGCTTTCTTT. This gives the protein CASSIRPPGQGKEAFF. This chain connects TRBV21-1 to TRBJ1-1; TRBD1, the D gene given by the table, was not confirmed from the DNA. TRBV21-1 is labeled a pseudogene. This CDR3 region has 16 residues.

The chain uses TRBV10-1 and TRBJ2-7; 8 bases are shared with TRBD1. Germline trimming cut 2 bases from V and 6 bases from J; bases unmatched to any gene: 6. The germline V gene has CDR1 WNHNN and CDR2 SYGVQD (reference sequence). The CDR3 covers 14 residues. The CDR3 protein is CASSEARQGSEQYF. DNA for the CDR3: TGCGCCAGCAGTGAGGCGAGACAGGGGAGCGAGCAGTACTTC.

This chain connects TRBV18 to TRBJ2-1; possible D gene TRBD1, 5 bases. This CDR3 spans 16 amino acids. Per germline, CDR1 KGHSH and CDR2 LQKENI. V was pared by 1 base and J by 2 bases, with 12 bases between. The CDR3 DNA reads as TGTGCCAGCTCACCACAGGGGCTAGGGGCCTACAATGAGCAGTTCTTC. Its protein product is CASSPQGLGAYNEQFF.

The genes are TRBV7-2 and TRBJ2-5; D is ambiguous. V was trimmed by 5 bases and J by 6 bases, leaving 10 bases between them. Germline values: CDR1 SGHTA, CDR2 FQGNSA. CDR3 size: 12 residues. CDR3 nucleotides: TGTGCCAGCAGCCCGATATGGCAGACCCAGTACTTC. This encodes CASSPIWQTQYF.

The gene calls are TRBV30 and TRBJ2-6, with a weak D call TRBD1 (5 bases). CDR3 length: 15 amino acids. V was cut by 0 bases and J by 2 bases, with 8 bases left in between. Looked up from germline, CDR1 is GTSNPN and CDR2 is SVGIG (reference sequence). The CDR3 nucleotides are TGTGCCTGGAGTGTATCCAGGGCTGGGGCCAACGTCCTGACTTTC. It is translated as CAWSVSRAGANVLTF. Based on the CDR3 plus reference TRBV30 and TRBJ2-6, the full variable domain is SQTIHQWPATLVQPVGSPLSLECTVEGTSNPNLYWYRQAAGRGLQLLFYSVGIGQISSEVPQNLSASRPQDRQFILSSKKLLLSDSGFYLCAWSVSRAGANVLTFGAGSRLTVL.

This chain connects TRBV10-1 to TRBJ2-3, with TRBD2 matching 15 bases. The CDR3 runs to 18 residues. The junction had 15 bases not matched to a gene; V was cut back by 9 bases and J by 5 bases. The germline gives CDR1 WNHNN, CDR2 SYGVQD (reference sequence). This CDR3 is CARIRTSGGVFSGDTQYF. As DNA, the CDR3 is TGCGCCAGAATCCGGACTAGCGGGGGGGTTTTTAGCGGAGATACGCAGTATTTT.

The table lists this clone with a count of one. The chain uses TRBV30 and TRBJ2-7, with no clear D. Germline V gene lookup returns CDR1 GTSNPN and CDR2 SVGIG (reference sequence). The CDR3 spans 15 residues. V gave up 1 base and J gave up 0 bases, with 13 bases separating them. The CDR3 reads CAWSATQVPSYEQYF. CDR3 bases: TGTGCCTGGAGTGCCACCCAGGTGCCCTCCTACGAGCAGTACTTC.

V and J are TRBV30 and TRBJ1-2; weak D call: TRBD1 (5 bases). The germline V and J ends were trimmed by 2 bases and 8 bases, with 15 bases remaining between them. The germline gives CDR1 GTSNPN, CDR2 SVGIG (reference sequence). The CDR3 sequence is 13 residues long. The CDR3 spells CAWSTGTPRGYTF. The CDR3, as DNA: TGTGCCTGGAGTACCGGGACTCCGAGAGGCTACACCTTC. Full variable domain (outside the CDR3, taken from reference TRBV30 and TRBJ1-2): SQTIHQWPATLVQPVGSPLSLECTVEGTSNPNLYWYRQAAGRGLQLLFYSVGIGQISSEVPQNLSASRPQDRQFILSSKKLLLSDSGFYLCAWSTGTPRGYTFGSGTRLTVV.

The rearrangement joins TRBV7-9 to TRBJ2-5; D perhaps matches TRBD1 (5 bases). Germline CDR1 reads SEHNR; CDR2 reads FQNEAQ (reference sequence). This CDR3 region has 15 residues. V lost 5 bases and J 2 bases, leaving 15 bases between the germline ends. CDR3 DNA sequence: TGTGCCAGCAGCCACGCGTTAAGGGGACAAGAGACCCAGTACTTC. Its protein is CASSHALRGQETQYF. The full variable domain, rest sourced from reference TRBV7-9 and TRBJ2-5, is DTGVSQNPRHKITKRGQNVTFRCDPISEHNRLYWYRQTLGQGPEFLTYFQNEAQLEKSRLLSDRFSAERPKGSFSTLEIQRTEQGDSAMYLCASSHALRGQETQYFGPGTRLLVL.

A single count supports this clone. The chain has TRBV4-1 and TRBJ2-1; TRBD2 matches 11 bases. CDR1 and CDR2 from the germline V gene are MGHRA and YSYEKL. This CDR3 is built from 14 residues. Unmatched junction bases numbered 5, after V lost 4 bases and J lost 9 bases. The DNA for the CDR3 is TGCGCCAGCAGCCCGGGACTAGCGGATGGTGAGCAGTTCTTC. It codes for CASSPGLADGEQFF.

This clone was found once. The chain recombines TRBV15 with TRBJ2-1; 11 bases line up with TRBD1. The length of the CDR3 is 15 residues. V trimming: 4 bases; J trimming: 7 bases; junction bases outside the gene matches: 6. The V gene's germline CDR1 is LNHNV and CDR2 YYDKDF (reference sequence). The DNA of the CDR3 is TGTGCCACCAGCACCGTAGGGACAGGGGGGAATGAGCAGTTCTTC. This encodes CATSTVGTGGNEQFF.

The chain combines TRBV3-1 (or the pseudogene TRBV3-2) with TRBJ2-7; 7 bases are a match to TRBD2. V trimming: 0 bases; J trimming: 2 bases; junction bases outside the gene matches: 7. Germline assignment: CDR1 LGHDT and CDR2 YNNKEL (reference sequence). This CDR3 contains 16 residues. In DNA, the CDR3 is TGTGCCAGCAGCCAAGATTTTGGGAGGGTCGCCTACGAGCAGTACTTC. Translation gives CASSQDFGRVAYEQYF.

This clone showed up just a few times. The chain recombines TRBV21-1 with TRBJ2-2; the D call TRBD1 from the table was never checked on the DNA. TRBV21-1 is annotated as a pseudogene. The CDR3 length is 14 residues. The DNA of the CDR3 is TGTGCCAGCACCAGGACAGTTAACACCGGGGAGCTGTTTTTT. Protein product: CASTRTVNTGELFF.

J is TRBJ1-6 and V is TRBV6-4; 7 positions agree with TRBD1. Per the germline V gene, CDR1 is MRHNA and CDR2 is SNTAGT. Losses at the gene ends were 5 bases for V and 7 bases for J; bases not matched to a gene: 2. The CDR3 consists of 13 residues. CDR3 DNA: TGTGCCAGCAGTACAGGGGACAATTCACCCCTCCACTTT. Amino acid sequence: CASSTGDNSPLHF.

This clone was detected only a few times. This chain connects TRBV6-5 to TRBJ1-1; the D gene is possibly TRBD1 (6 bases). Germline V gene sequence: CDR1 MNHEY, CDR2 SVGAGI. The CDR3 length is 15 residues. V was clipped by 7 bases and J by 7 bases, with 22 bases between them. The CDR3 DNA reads TGTGCCAGCACCCCAGCGGGGGCAGGTAGAAATGAAGCTTTCTTT. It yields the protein CASTPAGAGRNEAFF.

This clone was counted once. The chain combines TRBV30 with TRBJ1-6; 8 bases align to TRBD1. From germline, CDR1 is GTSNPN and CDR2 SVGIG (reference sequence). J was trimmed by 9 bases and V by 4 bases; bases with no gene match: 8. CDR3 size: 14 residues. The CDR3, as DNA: TGTGCCTGGAATGGGGGACAGGCAGTTTCACCCCTCCACTTT. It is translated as CAWNGGQAVSPLHF.

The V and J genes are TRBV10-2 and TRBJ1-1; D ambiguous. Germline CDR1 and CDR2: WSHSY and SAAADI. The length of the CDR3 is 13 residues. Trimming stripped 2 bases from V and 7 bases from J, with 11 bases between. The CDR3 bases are TGCGCCAGCAGTGAGGCGGGGAGCGGTGAAGCTTTCTTT. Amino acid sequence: CASSEAGSGEAFF.

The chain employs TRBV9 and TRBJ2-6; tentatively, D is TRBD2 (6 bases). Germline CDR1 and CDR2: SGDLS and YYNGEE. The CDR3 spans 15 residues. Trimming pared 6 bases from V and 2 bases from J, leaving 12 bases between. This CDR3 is CASTNPGAGANVLTF. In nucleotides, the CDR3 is TGTGCCAGCACCAATCCGGGAGCTGGGGCCAACGTCCTGACTTTC.

The CDR3 DNA follows: TGTGCCAGTAGTAATCCAGGGGGTAATAACCGAAACACCATATATTTT. Protein product: CASSNPGGNNRNTIYF. The chain has TRBV19 and TRBJ1-3, with 7 nucleotides matching TRBD1. The CDR3 loop spans 16 amino acids. The junction had 11 bases not matched to a gene; V was cut back by 4 bases and J by 5 bases. Looked up from germline, CDR1 is LNHDA and CDR2 is SQIVND (reference sequence).